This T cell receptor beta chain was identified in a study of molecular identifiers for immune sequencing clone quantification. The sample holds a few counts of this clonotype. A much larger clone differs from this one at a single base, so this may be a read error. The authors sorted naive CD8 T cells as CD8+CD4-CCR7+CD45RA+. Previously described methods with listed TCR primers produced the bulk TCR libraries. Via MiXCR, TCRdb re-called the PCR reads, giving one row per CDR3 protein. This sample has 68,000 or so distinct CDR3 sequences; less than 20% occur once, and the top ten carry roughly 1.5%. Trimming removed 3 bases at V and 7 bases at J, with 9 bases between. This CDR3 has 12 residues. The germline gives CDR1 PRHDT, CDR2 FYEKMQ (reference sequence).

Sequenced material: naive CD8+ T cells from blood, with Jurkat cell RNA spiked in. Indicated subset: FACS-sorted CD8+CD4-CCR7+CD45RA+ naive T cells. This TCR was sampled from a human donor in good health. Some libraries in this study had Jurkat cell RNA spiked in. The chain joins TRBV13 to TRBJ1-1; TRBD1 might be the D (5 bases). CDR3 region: CASSLGRVEAFF. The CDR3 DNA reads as TGTGCCAGCAGCTTGGGGCGCGTTGAAGCTTTCTTT.